Listed here are 21 T cell receptor beta chains from one sample, sequenced in a study of blood T cell repertoires in COVID-19. The repertoire was sequenced with immunoSEQ multiplex PCR; TCRdb's copy has only in-frame clones and lacks some. Of nearly 400,000 clones in the sample, just under 90% were seen once. Sample: PBMCs or T cells enriched from blood (not recorded which). These receptors were collected from a woman in her twenties or thirties who had recovered from COVID-19.

V and J are TRBV11-2 and TRBJ1-1, with D unclear. The length of the CDR3 is 14 residues. Germline-derived CDR1 and CDR2 are SGHAT and FQNNGV. V was trimmed by 3 bases and J by 1 base, leaving 9 bases between them. The CDR3 bases are TGTGCCAGCAGCTTCCTTGAGGCGAACACTGAAGCTTTCTTT. As protein: CASSFLEANTEAFF.

The rearrangement joins TRBV19 to TRBJ2-2, with TRBD1 matching 10 bases. This CDR3 has 16 residues. V lost 9 bases to trimming and J lost 5 bases; unmatched junction nucleotides: 12. Germline CDR1 is LNHDA and CDR2 is SQIVND (reference sequence). The CDR3 coding sequence is TGTGCCAGCAAAGGACAGGGGGTCCGTATAACCGGGGAGCTGTTTTTT. This encodes CASKGQGVRITGELFF.

The chain combines TRBV3-1 (or the pseudogene TRBV3-2) with TRBJ1-4, with D hard to call. The CDR3 sequence is 15 residues long. The V gene's germline CDR1 is LGHDT and CDR2 YNNKEL (reference sequence). Trimming shortened V by 0 bases and J by 4 bases, and 9 bases separated the two germline ends. The CDR3 sequence is CASSQDSSGNEKLFF. The CDR3 DNA is TGTGCCAGCAGCCAAGATTCCTCGGGTAATGAAAAACTGTTTTTT.

On this clone: Relative to the germline gene, one junction end is altered; a read error may explain this. CDR3 residues: CASSLDPASGGSRLF. CDR3 DNA sequence: TGTGCCAGCAGCTTAGATCCCGCTAGCGGGGGGTCCCGGCTCTTC. This rearrangement joins TRBV11-2 to TRBJ2-1; 11 nucleotides align to TRBD2. The V gene's germline CDR1 is SGHAT and CDR2 FQNNGV. The CDR3 covers 15 residues.

The J gene is TRBJ2-5, the V gene TRBV6-1; 9 bases match TRBD2. The germline V gene has CDR1 MNHNS and CDR2 SASEGT. The CDR3 extends over 16 amino acids. V lost 1 base and J lost 2; bases outside the gene matches: 5. The CDR3 region is CASSEGISGGQETQYF. CDR3 DNA sequence: TGTGCCAGCAGTGAAGGGATTAGCGGGGGACAAGAGACCCAGTACTTC.

This clone was counted only a few times. Other DNA sequences in this sample translate to the same CDR3. This rearrangement joins TRBV4-1 to TRBJ2-7, with D tentatively TRBD1 (5 bases). Germline assignment: CDR1 MGHRA and CDR2 YSYEKL. Trimming took off 0 bases at V and 4 bases at J, with 7 bases between the two ends. CDR3 length: 13 residues. CDR3 amino acids: CASSQDRGYEQYF. The CDR3 DNA follows: TGCGCCAGCAGCCAAGATAGGGGTTACGAGCAGTACTTC.

Only one count was recorded for this clone. CDR3 nucleotide sequence: TGTGCCAGCAGTTTATCAGGCGGTCCTGGCACTGAAGCTTTCTTT. Protein: CASSLSGGPGTEAFF. The rearrangement uses TRBV27 and TRBJ1-1; D ambiguous. Per germline, CDR1 MNHEY and CDR2 SMNVEV (reference sequence). The CDR3 is made up of 15 amino acids. Trimming left V 0 bases short and J 4 bases short, with 12 bases between.

The CDR3 is CASTSTGAASDYGYTF. As DNA, the CDR3 is TGTGCCAGCACCTCCACGGGTGCAGCGAGTGACTATGGCTACACCTTC. The chain combines TRBV5-4 with TRBJ1-2, with D hard to call. The CDR3 extends over 16 amino acids. The germline V gene has CDR1 SGHNT and CDR2 YYREEE (reference sequence). V was pared by 6 bases and J by 3 bases, with 21 bases between.

This sequence joins TRBV13 and TRBJ2-1, with 14 bases lining up with TRBD2. Germline V gene lookup returns CDR1 PRHDT and CDR2 FYEKMQ (reference sequence). The CDR3 sequence is 16 residues long. The ends lost 5 bases at V and 8 bases at J; junction bases unmatched: 8. CDR3 sequence reads: CASSLRTSGGRDEQFF. The CDR3 DNA follows: TGTGCCAGCAGCCTCAGGACTAGCGGGGGGAGGGATGAGCAGTTCTTC.

The chain couples TRBV7-6 to TRBJ2-1, with D perhaps TRBD2 (6 bases). Trimming removed 2 bases from V and 0 bases from J, with 17 bases in between. Germline loops: CDR1 SGHVS, CDR2 FNYEAQ. The CDR3 is 18 residues long. CDR3 nucleotide sequence: TGTGCCAGCAGCTTAATGAGATCGGAGCGGGTCTCCTACAATGAGCAGTTCTTC. This gives the protein CASSLMRSERVSYNEQFF.

The V gene is TRBV27, the J gene TRBJ2-7; 15 bases map to TRBD2. This CDR3 spans 20 amino acids. From germline, CDR1 is MNHEY and CDR2 SMNVEV (reference sequence). Germline trimming cut 3 bases from V and 6 bases from J; bases unmatched to any gene: 18. The CDR3 bases are TGTGCCAGCAGTTTCCGTCTGGGACTAGCGGGAGGCTGGTCTGGTACCGAGCAGTACTTC. Its protein is CASSFRLGLAGGWSGTEQYF.

With regard to this clone: A junction end diverges from the germline sequence, so it may reflect a read error. This chain connects TRBV3-1 (or the pseudogene TRBV3-2) to TRBJ1-5; D might be TRBD1 (5 bases). The CDR3 is 13 amino acids. The V gene's germline CDR1 is LGHDT and CDR2 YNNKEL (reference sequence). CDR3 protein: CASSQNRNRPQHF. CDR3 bases: TGTGCCAGCAGCCAAAACAGGAATCGGCCCCAGCATTTT.

This sequence joins TRBV14 and TRBJ1-2, with a tentative D call TRBD1 (6 bases). From germline, CDR1 is SGHDN and CDR2 FVKESK. The ends were cut back, 1 base at V and 4 bases at J, with 10 bases in the middle. The CDR3 runs 14 residues. CDR3 coding DNA: TGTGCCAGCAGCCAAGTTTCAGGGGTCTATGGCTACACCTTC. Residues: CASSQVSGVYGYTF.

CDR3 sequence reads: CASSGEGGISGTAFYEQYF. In DNA, the CDR3 is TGTGCCAGTAGTGGTGAGGGTGGGATTTCCGGGACAGCATTCTACGAGCAGTACTTC. The V call is TRBV19, the J call TRBJ2-7; 7 positions agree with TRBD1. From germline, CDR1 is LNHDA and CDR2 SQIVND (reference sequence). The CDR3 extends over 19 amino acids. Unmatched junction bases numbered 22, after V lost 5 bases and J lost 3 bases.

J is TRBJ1-1 and V is TRBV14; a possible D gene is TRBD1 (5 bases). There are 13 residues in the CDR3. The germline V gene encodes CDR1 SGHDN and CDR2 FVKESK. V was pared by 3 bases and J by 4 bases, with 9 bases between. The CDR3 DNA reads TGTGCCAGCAGCCACGTTGACAGCACTGAAGCTTTCTTT. Protein sequence: CASSHVDSTEAFF.

The CDR3 sequence is CASNTGQGNTEAFF. For the CDR3, the DNA is TGTGCCAGCAATACGGGACAGGGGAACACTGAAGCTTTCTTT. The gene calls are TRBV2 and TRBJ1-1; 9 positions match TRBD1. Germline assignment: CDR1 SNHLY and CDR2 FYNNEI. V shed 7 bases and J 1 base; nucleotides not matched to a gene: 4. CDR3 length: 14 amino acids.

There are a few counts of this clone. This chain uses TRBV9 with TRBJ2-1; 11 bases are shared with TRBD2. The CDR3 runs to 16 residues. V trimming: 4 bases; J trimming: 6 bases; junction bases outside the gene matches: 9. The V gene's germline CDR1 is SGDLS and CDR2 YYNGEE. Here the CDR3 reads CASSIIGTSGGNEQFF. The CDR3 nucleotides read TGTGCCAGCAGCATCATTGGGACTAGCGGAGGCAATGAGCAGTTCTTC.

This chain uses TRBV5-8 with TRBJ2-7; a possible D gene is TRBD1 (5 bases). CDR1 and CDR2 (germline): SGHTS, YDEGEE. This CDR3 is built from 16 residues. V was shortened by 1 base and J by 2 bases, with 16 bases between the two germline ends. CDR3 sequence: CASSLWGRSITYEQYF. The CDR3 nucleotides are TGTGCCAGCAGCTTGTGGGGCAGGTCAATTACCTACGAGCAGTACTTC.

This sequence joins TRBV5-8 and TRBJ2-7, with D possibly TRBD1 on 6 matching bases. Germline CDR1 and CDR2: SGHTS and YDEGEE. The CDR3 sequence is 15 residues long. With 4 bases removed from V and 3 bases from J, the gap between germline ends came to 17 bases. CDR3 sequence reads: CASSLGAGENYEQYF. Written as DNA, the CDR3 is TGTGCCAGCAGCCTGGGGGCAGGGGAGAACTACGAGCAGTACTTC.

CDR3 amino acids: CASSAGRGEAFF. CDR3 bases: TGTGCCAGCAGCGCGGGAAGAGGTGAAGCTTTCTTT. The rearrangement joins TRBV5-8 to TRBJ1-1; D not resolved. The V and J ends lost 4 bases and 7 bases respectively, with 11 bases between them. There are 12 residues in the CDR3. Looked up from germline, CDR1 is SGHTS and CDR2 is YDEGEE.

The chain links TRBV30 to TRBJ1-2; unclear D gene. Germline V gene data show CDR1 as GTSNPN and CDR2 as SVGIG (reference sequence). This CDR3 comprises 13 residues. Trimming pared 0 bases from V and 3 bases from J, leaving 8 bases between. CDR3 residues: CAWSVEEYYGYTF. The CDR3 nucleotides read TGTGCCTGGAGTGTTGAGGAGTACTATGGCTACACCTTC.